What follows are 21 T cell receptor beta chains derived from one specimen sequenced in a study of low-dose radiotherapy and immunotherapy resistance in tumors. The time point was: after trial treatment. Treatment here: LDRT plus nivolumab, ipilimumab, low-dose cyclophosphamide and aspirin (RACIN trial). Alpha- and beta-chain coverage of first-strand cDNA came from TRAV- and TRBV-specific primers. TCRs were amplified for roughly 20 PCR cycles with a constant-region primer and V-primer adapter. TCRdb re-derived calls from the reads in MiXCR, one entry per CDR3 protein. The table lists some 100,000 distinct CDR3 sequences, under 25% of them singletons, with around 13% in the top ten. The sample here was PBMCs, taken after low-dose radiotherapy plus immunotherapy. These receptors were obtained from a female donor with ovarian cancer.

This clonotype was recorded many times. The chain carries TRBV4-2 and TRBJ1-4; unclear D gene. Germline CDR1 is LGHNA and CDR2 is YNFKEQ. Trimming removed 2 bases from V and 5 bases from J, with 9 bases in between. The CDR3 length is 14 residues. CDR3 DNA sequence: TGTGCCAGCAGCCAATCGGACCTAAATGAAAAACTGTTTTTT. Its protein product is CASSQSDLNEKLFF.

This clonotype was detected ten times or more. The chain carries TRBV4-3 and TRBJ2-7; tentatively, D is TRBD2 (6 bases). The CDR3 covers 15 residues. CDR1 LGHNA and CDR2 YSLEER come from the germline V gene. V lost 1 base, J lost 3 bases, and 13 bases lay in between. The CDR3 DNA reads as TGCGCCAGCAGCCAAGGCGCGGGACTTCGCTACGAGCAGTACTTC. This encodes CASSQGAGLRYEQYF.

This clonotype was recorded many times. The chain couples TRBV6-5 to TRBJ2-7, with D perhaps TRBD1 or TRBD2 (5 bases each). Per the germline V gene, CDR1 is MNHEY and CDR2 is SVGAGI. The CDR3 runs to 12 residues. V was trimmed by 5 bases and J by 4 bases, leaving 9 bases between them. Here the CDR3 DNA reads TGTGCCAGCAGTAGGGGAGTTTACGAGCAGTACTTC. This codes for CASSRGVYEQYF.

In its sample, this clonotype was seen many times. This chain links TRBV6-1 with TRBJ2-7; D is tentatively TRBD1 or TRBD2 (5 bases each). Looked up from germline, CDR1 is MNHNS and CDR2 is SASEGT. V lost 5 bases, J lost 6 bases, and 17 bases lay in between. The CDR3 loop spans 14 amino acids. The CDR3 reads CASSSRQGAAEQYF. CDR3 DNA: TGTGCCAGCAGTAGCCGGCAGGGAGCGGCCGAGCAGTACTTC.

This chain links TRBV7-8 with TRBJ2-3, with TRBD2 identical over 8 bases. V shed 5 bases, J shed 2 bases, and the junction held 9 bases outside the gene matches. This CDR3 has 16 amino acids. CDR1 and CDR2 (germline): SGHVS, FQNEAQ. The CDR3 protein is CASSLLSGGATDTQYF. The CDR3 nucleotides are TGTGCCAGCAGCCTACTCAGCGGGGGAGCCACAGATACGCAGTATTTT.

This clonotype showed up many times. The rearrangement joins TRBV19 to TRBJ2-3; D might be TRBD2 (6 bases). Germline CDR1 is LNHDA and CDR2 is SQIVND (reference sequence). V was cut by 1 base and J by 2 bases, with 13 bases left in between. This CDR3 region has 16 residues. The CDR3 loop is CASSIGVAGFTDTQYF. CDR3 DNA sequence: TGTGCCAGTAGTATAGGAGTGGCGGGATTCACAGATACGCAGTATTTT.

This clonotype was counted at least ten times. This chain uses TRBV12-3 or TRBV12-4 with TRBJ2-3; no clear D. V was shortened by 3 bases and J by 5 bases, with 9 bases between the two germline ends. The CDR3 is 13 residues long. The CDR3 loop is CASSLRWGDTQYF. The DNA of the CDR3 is TGTGCCAGCAGTTTGAGGTGGGGAGATACGCAGTATTTT.

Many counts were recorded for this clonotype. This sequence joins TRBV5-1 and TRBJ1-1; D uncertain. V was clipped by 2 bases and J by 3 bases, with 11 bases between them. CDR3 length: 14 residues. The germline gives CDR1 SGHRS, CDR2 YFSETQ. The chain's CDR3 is CASSFGASDTEAFF. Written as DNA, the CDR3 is TGCGCCAGCAGCTTTGGCGCGTCGGACACTGAAGCTTTCTTT.

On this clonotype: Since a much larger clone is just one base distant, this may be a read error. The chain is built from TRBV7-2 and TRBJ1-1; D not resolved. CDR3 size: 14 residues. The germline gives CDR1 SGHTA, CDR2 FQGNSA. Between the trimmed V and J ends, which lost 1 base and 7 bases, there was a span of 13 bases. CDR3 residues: CASSLERGLGEAFF. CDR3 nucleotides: TGTGCCAGCAGCTTAGAACGTGGATTGGGTGAAGCTTTCTTT.

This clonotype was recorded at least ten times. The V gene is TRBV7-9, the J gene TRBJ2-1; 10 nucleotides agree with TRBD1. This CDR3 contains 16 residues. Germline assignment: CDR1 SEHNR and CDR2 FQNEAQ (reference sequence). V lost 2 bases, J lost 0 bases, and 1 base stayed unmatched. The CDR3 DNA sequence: TGTGCCAGCAGCTTAAGGACAGGGGGCTCCTACAATGAGCAGTTCTTC. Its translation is CASSLRTGGSYNEQFF.

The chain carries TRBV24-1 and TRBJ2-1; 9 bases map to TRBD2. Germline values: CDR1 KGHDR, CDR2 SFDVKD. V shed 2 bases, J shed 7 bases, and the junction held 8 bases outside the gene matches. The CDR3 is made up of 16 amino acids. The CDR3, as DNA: TGTGCCACCAGTGATTCCACGCTAGCGGGGCGAAATGAGCAGTTCTTC. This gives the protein CATSDSTLAGRNEQFF.

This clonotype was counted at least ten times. The CDR3 loop reads CASRRGGGTQNTEAFF. The CDR3 DNA sequence: TGTGCCAGCAGGAGAGGTGGGGGAACTCAAAACACTGAAGCTTTCTTT. This chain uses TRBV25-1 with TRBJ1-1; weak D call: TRBD1 (5 bases). The ends were cut back, 6 bases at V and 2 bases at J, with 19 bases in the middle. This CDR3 has 16 amino acids. Germline CDR1 MGHDK, CDR2 SYGVNS.

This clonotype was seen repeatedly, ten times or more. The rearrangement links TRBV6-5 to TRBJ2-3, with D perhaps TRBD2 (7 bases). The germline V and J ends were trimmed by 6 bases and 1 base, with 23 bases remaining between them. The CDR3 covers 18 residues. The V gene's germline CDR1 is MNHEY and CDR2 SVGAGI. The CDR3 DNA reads TGTGCCAGCAGCCTATCGGGGGGCCGAACCTCCCGCACAGATACGCAGTATTTT. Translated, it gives CASSLSGGRTSRTDTQYF.

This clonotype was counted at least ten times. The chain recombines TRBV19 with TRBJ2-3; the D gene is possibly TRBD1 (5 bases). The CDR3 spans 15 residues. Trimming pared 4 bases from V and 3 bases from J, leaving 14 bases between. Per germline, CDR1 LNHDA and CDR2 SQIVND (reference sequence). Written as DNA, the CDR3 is TGTGCCAGTAGTAGCAGGGATTTCGCGACAGATACGCAGTATTTT. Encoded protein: CASSSRDFATDTQYF. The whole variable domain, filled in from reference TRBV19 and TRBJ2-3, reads DGGITQSPKYLFRKEGQNVTLSCEQNLNHDAMYWYRQDPGQGLRLIYYSQIVNDFQKGDIAEGYSVSREKKESFPLTVTSAQKNPTAFYLCASSSRDFATDTQYFGPGTRLTVL.

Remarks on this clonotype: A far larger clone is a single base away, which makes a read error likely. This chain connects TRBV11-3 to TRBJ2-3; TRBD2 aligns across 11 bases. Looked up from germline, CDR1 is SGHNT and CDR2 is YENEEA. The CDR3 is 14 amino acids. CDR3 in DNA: TGTGCCAGCAGTTTAGCGGGAGGGCCAGATACGCAGTGTTTT. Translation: CASSLAGGPDTQCF.

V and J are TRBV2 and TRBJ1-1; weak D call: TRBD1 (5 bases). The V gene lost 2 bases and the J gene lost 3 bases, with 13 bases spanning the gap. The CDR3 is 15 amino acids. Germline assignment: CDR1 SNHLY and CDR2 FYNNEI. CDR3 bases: TGTGCCAGCAGTGAATCGGGGGGTGTGGACACTGAAGCTTTCTTT. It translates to CASSESGGVDTEAFF.

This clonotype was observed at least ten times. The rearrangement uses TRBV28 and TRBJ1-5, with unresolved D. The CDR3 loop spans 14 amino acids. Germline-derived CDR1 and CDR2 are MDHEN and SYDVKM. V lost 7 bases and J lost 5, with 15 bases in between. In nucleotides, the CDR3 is TGTGCCAGCACCCTACTCGACACGTATCAGCCCCAGCATTTT. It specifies CASTLLDTYQPQHF.

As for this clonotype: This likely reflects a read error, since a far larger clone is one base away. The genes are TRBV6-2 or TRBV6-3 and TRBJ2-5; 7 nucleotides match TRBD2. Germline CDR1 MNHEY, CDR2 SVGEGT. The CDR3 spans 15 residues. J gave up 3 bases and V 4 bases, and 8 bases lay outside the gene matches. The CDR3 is CASSLLGLGKETQYF. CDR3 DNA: TGTGCCAGCAGTTTATTAGGACTAGGCAAAGAGACCCAGTACTTC.

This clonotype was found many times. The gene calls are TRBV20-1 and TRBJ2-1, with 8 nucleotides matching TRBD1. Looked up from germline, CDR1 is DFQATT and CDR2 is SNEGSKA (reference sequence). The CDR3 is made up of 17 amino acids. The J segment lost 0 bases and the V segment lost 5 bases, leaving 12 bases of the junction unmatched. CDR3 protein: CSASDRQGTVSYNEQFF. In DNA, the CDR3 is TGCAGTGCTTCGGACCGACAGGGGACTGTCTCCTACAATGAGCAGTTCTTC.

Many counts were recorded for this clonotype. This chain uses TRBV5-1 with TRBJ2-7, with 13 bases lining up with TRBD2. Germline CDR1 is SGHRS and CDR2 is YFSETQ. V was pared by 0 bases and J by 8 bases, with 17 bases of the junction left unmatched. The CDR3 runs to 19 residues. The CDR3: CASSLDLPGLAGILTQQYF. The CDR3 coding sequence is TGCGCCAGCAGCTTGGATCTTCCGGGACTAGCGGGGATACTTACGCAGCAGTACTTC. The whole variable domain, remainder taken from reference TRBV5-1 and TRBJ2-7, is KAGVTQTPRYLIKTRGQQVTLSCSPISGHRSVSWYQQTPGQGLQFLFEYFSETQRNKGNFPGRFSGRQFSNSRSEMNVSTLELGDSALYLCASSLDLPGLAGILTQQYFGPGTRLTVT.

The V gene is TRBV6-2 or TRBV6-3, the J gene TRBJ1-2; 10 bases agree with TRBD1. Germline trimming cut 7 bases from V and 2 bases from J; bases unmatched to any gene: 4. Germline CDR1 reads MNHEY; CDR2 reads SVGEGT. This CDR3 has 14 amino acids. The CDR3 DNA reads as TGTGCCAGCACTCAGACAGGGGGCAACTATGGCTACACCTTC. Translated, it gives CASTQTGGNYGYTF.